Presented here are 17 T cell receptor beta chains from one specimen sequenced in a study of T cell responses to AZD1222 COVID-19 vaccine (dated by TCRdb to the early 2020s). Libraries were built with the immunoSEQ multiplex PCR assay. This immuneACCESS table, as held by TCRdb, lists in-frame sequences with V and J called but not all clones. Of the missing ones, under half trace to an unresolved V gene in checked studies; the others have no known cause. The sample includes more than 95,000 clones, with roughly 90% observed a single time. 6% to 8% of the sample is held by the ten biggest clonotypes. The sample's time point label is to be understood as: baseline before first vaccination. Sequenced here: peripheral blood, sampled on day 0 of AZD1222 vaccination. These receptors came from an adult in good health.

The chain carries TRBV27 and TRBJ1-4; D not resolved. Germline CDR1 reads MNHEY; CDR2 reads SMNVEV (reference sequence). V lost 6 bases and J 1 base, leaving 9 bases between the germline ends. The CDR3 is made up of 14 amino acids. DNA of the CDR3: TGTGCCAGCAGGGGGTTTGGAACTAATGAAAAACTGTTTTTT. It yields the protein CASRGFGTNEKLFF.

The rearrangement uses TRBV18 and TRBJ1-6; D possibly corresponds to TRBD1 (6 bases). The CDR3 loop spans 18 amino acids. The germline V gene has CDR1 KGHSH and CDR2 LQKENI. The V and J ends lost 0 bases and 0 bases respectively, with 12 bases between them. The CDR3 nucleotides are TGTGCCAGCTCACCACCGGGGGGGCCTAGCTCCTATAATTCACCCCTCCACTTT. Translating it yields CASSPPGGPSSYNSPLHF.

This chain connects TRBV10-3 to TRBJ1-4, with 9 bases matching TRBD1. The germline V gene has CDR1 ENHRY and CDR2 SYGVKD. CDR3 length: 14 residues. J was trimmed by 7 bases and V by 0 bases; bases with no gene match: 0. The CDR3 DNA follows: TGTGCCATCAGTGAGTCACAGGGGGCTGAAAAACTGTTTTTT. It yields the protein CAISESQGAEKLFF.

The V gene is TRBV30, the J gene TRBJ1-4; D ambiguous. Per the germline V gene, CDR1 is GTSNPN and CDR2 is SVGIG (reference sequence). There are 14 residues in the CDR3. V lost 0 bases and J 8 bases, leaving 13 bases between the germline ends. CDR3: CAWSVRWSNEKLFF. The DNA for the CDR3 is TGTGCCTGGAGTGTACGGTGGAGTAACGAAAAACTGTTTTTT.

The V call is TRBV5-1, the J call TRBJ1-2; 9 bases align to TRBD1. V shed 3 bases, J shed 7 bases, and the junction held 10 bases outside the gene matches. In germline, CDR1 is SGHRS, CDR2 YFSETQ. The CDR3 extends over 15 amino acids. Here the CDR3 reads CASSSGTGIGPGYTF. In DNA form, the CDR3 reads TGCGCCAGCAGCTCCGGGACAGGGATCGGTCCTGGCTACACCTTC.

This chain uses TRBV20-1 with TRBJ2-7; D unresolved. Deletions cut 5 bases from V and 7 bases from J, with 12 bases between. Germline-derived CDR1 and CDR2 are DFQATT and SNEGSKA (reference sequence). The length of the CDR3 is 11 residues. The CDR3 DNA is TGCAGTGCTCCCCTCGGAAGGGAGCAGTACTTC. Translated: CSAPLGREQYF.

CDR3 DNA: TGCGCCAGCAGCTTGGGGACAGCTAATTCACCCCTCCACTTT. Translating gives CASSLGTANSPLHF. This sequence joins TRBV5-1 and TRBJ1-6; maybe TRBD1 (6 bases). The CDR3 is made up of 14 amino acids. CDR1 is SGHRS and CDR2 is YFSETQ in the germline V gene. V was pared by 0 bases and J by 6 bases, with 7 bases between.

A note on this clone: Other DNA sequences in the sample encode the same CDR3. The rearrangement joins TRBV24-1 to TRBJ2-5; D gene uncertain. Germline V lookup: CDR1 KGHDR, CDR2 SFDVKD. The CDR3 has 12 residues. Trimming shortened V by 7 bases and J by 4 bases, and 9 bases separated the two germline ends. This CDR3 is CATSDPRETQYF. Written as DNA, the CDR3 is TGTGCCACCAGCGACCCAAGAGAGACCCAGTACTTC.

The CDR3 DNA follows: TGTGCCAGCAGCGTGACAGGCTATTTCCAAGAGACCCAGTACTTC. This translates into CASSVTGYFQETQYF. The rearrangement links TRBV9 to TRBJ2-5, with TRBD1 as a possible D gene (6 bases). Germline loops: CDR1 SGDLS, CDR2 YYNGEE. Trimming shortened V by 2 bases and J by 1 base, and 12 bases separated the two germline ends. CDR3 size: 15 residues.

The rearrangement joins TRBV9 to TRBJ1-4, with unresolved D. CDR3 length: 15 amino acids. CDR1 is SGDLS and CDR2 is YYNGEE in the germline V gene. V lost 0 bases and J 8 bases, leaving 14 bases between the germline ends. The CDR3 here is CASSVAPSLGEKLFF. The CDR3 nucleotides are TGTGCCAGCAGCGTAGCACCATCCCTAGGGGAAAAACTGTTTTTT.

The CDR3 DNA is TGTGCCAGCAGCCTGTCGGGTGGCTACACCTTC. The encoded protein is CASSLSGGYTF. This chain joins TRBV7-9 and TRBJ1-2, with unresolved D. CDR1 SEHNR and CDR2 FQNEAQ come from the germline V gene (reference sequence). The CDR3 sequence is 11 residues long. Deletions cut 5 bases from V and 7 bases from J, with 8 bases between. Based on the CDR3 plus reference TRBV7-9 and TRBJ1-2, the full variable domain is DTGVSQNPRHKITKRGQNVTFRCDPISEHNRLYWYRQTLGQGPEFLTYFQNEAQLEKSRLLSDRFSAERPKGSFSTLEIQRTEQGDSAMYLCASSLSGGYTFGSGTRLTVV.

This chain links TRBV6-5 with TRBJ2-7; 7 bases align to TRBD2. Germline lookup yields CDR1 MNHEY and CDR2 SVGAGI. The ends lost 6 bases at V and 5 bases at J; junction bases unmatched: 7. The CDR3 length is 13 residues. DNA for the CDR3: TGTGCCAGCAGGACGGGGGGAATGGACGAGCAGTACTTC. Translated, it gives CASRTGGMDEQYF.

The CDR3 reads CASSVTGTSGGNEQFF. The CDR3 coding sequence is TGTGCCAGCAGCGTCACCGGGACTAGCGGGGGCAATGAGCAGTTCTTC. V usage is TRBV9 and J usage is TRBJ2-1; 14 bases are a match to TRBD2. This CDR3 is 16 amino acids long. Trimming cost V 2 bases and J 6 bases; bases outside gene matches: 4. The germline CDR1 and CDR2 sequences are SGDLS and YYNGEE.

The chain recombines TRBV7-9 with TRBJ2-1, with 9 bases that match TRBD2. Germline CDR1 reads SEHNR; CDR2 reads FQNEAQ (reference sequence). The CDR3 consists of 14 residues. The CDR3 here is CATAVAGGINEQFF. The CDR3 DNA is TGTGCGACAGCCGTTGCGGGGGGGATCAATGAGCAGTTCTTC.

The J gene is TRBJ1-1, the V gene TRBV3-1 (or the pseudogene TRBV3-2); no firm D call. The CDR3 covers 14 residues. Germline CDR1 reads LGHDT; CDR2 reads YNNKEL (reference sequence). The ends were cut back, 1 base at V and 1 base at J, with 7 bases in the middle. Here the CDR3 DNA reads TGTGCCAGCAGCCAAGGAGGAACGAACACTGAAGCTTTCTTT. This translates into CASSQGGTNTEAFF.

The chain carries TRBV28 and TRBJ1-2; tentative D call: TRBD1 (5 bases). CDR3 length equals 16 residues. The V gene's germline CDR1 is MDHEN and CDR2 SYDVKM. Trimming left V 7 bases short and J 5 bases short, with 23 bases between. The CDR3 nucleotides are TGTGCCAGCACCCCTCCCTGGGCGACAGTGGAGTATGGCTACACCTTC. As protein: CASTPPWATVEYGYTF.

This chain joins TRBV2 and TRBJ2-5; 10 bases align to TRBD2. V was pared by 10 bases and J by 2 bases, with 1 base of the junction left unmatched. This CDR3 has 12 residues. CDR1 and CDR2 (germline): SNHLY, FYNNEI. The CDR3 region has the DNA TGTGCCAAACTAGCGGGGCAAGAGACCCAGTACTTC. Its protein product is CAKLAGQETQYF.